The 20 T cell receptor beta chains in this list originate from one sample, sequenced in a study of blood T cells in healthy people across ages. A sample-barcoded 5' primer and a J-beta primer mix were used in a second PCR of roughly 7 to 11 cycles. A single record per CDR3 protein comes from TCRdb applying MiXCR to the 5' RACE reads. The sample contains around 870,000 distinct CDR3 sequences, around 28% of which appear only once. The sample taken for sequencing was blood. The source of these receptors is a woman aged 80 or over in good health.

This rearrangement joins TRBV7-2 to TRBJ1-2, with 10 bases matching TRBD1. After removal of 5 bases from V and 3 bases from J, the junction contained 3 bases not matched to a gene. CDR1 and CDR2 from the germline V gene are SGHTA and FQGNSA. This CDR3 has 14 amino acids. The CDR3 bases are TGTGCCAGCAGCGGACAGGGGGGCTACTATGGCTACACCTTC. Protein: CASSGQGGYYGYTF.

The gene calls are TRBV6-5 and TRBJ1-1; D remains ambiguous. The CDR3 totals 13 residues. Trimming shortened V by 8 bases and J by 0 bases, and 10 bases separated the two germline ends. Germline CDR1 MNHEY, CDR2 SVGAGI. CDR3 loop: CASGETVNTEAFF. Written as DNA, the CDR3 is TGTGCCAGCGGCGAGACGGTGAACACTGAAGCTTTCTTT.

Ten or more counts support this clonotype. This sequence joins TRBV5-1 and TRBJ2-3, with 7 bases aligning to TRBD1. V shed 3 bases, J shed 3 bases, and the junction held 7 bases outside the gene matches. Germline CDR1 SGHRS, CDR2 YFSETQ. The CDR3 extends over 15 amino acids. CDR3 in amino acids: CASSSGTVGTDTQYF. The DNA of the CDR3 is TGCGCCAGCAGCTCTGGGACAGTCGGTACAGATACGCAGTATTTT.

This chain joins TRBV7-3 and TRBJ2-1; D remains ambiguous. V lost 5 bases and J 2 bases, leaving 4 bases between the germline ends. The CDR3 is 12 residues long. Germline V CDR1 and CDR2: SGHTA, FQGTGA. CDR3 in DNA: TGTGCCAGCAGCATCACCTACAATGAGCAGTTCTTC. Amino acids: CASSITYNEQFF. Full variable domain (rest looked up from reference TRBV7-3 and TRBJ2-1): GAGVSQTPSNKVTEKGKYVELRCDPISGHTALYWYRQSLGQGPEFLIYFQGTGAADDSGLPNDRFFAVRPEGSVSTLKIQRTERGDSAVYLCASSITYNEQFFGPGTRLTVL.

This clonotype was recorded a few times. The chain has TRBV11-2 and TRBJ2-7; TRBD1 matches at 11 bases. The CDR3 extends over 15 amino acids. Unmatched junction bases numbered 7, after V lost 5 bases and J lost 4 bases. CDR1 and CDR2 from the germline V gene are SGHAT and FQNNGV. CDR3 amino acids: CASSPTDRGLYEQYF. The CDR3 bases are TGTGCCAGCAGCCCAACGGACAGGGGGCTTTACGAGCAGTACTTC.

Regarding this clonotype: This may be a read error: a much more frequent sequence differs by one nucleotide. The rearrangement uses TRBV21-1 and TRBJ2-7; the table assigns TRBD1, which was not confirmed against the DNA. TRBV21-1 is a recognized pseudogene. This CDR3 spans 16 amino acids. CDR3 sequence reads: CANSRYRWGHHYEQYF. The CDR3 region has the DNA TGTGCCAACAGCAGATACCGATGGGGACACCACTACGAGCAGTACTTC.

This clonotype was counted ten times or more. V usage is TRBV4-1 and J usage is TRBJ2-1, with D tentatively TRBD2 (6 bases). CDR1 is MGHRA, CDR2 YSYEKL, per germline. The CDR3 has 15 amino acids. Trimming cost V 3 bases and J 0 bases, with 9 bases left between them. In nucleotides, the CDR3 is TGCGCCAGCAGCCAGCGGGGAAACTCCTACAATGAGCAGTTCTTC. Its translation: CASSQRGNSYNEQFF.

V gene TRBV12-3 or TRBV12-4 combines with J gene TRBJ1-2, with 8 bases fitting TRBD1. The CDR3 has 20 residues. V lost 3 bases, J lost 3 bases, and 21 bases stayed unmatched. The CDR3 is CASSFLAPGTGGQGDYGYTF. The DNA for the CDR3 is TGTGCCAGCAGTTTCCTTGCCCCCGGGACAGGAGGTCAAGGGGACTATGGCTACACCTTC.

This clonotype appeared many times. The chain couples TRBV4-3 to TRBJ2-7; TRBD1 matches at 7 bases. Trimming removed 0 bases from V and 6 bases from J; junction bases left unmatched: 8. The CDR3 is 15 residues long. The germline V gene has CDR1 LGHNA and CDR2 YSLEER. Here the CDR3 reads CASSQDGRDRTEQYF. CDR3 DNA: TGCGCCAGCAGCCAAGATGGCCGGGACAGAACCGAGCAGTACTTC.

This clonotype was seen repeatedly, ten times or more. CDR3 nucleotide sequence: TGCGCCAGCAGCCCGGGACTAGCGGGTAATGAGCAGTTCTTC. This gives the protein CASSPGLAGNEQFF. The V call is TRBV5-1, the J call TRBJ2-1; 12 bases are shared with TRBD2. The CDR3 is 14 residues long. With 4 bases clipped from V and 7 bases from J, the junction kept 3 bases outside the gene matches. Germline CDR1 reads SGHRS; CDR2 reads YFSETQ.

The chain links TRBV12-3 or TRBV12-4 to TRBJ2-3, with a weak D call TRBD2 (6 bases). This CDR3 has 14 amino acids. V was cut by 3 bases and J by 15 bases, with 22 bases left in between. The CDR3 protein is CASSFTAGTDVQYF. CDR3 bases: TGTGCCAGCAGTTTCACAGCGGGCACAGATGTGCAATATTTT.

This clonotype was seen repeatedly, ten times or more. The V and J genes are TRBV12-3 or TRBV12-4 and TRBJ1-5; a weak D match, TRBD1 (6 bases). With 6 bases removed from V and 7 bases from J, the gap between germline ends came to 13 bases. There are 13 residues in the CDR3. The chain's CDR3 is CASSTTGGQPQHF. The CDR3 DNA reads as TGTGCCAGCAGCACGACAGGTGGACAGCCCCAGCATTTT.

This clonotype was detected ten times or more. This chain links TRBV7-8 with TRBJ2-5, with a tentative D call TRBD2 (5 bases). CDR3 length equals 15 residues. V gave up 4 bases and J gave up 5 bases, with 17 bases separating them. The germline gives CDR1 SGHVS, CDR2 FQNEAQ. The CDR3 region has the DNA TGTGCCAGCAGCTATAGCGTCCTCGGCGTGGAGACCCAGTACTTC. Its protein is CASSYSVLGVETQYF.

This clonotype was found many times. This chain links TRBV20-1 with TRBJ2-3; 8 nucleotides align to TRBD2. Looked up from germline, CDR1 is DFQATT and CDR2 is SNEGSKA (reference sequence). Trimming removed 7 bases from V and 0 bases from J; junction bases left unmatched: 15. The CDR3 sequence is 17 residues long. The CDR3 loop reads CSVTKGGGLRSTDTQYF. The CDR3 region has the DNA TGCAGTGTCACCAAGGGCGGGGGGCTGCGTAGCACAGATACGCAGTATTTT.

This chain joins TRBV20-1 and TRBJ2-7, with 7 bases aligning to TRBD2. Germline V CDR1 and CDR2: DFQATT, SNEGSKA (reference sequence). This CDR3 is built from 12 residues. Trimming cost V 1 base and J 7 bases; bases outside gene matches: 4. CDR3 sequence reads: CSARGGGGEQYF. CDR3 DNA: TGCAGTGCTAGAGGCGGGGGAGGAGAGCAGTACTTC.

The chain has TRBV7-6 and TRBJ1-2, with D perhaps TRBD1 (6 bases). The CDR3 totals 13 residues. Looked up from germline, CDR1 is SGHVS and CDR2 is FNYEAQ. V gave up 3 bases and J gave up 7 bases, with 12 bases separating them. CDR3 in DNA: TGTGCCAGCAGCTTCCAGTCCAGGGGTGGCTACACCTTC. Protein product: CASSFQSRGGYTF.

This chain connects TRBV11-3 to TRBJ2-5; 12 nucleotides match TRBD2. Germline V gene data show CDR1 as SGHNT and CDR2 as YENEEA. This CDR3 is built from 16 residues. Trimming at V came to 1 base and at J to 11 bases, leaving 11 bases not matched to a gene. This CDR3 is CASSLGLAGVYNGQYF. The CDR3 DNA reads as TGTGCCAGCAGCTTAGGACTAGCGGGGGTTTACAATGGGCAGTACTTC.

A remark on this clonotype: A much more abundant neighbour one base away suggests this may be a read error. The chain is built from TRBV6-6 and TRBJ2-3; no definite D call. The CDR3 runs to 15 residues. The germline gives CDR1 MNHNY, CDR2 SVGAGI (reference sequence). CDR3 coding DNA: TGTGCCAGCAGCGCCGACTCGCTTAGCACAGATACGCAGGATTTT. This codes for CASSADSLSTDTQDF.

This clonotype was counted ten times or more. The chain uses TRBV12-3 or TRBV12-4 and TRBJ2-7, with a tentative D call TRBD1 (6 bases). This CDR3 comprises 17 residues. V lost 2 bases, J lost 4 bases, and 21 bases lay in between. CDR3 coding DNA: TGTGCCAGCAGTTTACTGGGACACCCAAATCAGAAATACGAGCAGTACTTC. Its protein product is CASSLLGHPNQKYEQYF.

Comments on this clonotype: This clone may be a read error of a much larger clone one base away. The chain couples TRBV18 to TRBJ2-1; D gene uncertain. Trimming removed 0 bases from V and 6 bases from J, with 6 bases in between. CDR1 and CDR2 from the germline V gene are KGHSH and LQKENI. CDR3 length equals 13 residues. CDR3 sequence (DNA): TGTGCCAGCTCACCACCTAACGCCAATGAGCAGTTCTTC. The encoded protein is CASSPPNANEQFF.